The present entry profiles one T cell receptor (beta chain) with its context. Trimming shortened V by 2 bases and J by 9 bases, and 8 bases separated the two germline ends. The CDR3 contains 12 residues. The V gene's germline CDR1 is SGHTA and CDR2 FQGNSA. The record originates from a study of blood T cell repertoires in COVID-19. Study information: There were acute and convalescent COVID-19 samples, and they came from the United States, Italy and Spain.

Only in-frame clones appear in the TCRdb table, and some are missing; sequencing was by immunoSEQ multiplex PCR. The table records around 84,000 clones, over 80% of them present only once. J is TRBJ2-1 and V is TRBV7-2, with D possibly being TRBD2 (5 bases). The sample comprised peripheral blood. The TCR sequence derives from a man at least 80 years old with active or convalescent COVID-19. The CDR3 region is CASSLMEVEQFF. In DNA form, the CDR3 reads TGTGCCAGCAGCTTAATGGAGGTTGAGCAGTTCTTC.